These 5 T cell receptor beta chains were sequenced from one sample in a study of CD8 T cells in Susac syndrome. RNA, at roughly 0.45 to 1 ug, was reverse transcribed with random hexamers. TCRdb called the immunoSEQ multiplex PCR reads again in MiXCR, with one record for every CDR3 protein. The table records a few hundred thousand distinct CDR3 sequences, about 95% of them present only once. The sequenced sample consisted of CD4+ T cells from PBMCs. The receptors derive from a human donor with Susac syndrome.

V and J are TRBV10-3 and TRBJ2-3, with a tentative D call TRBD2 (7 bases). This CDR3 spans 14 amino acids. Trimming took 8 bases from V and 2 from J, leaving 14 bases between them. Looked up from germline, CDR1 is ENHRY and CDR2 is SYGVKD. Here the CDR3 reads CAISGGLTTDTQYF. The CDR3 DNA reads TGTGCCATCTCCGGGGGGCTCACCACAGATACGCAGTATTTT.

The chain has TRBV30 and TRBJ2-1; 7 bases are shared with TRBD2. The CDR3 extends over 13 amino acids. The V gene's germline CDR1 is GTSNPN and CDR2 SVGIG (reference sequence). Trimming at V came to 4 bases and at J to 4 bases, leaving 4 bases not matched to a gene. The CDR3 region has the DNA TGTGCCTGGACTAGCGGACTATACAATGAGCAGTTCTTC. Amino acid sequence: CAWTSGLYNEQFF.

The chain carries TRBV10-3 and TRBJ1-1; possible D gene TRBD1, 5 bases. V was cut by 7 bases and J by 1 base, with 10 bases left in between. This CDR3 contains 13 residues. Germline CDR1 reads ENHRY; CDR2 reads SYGVKD. CDR3 sequence reads: CAITTGQNTEAFF. CDR3 bases: TGTGCCATCACCACCGGACAGAACACTGAAGCTTTCTTT.

The chain joins TRBV4-1 to TRBJ2-3; 7 bases are shared with TRBD1. Germline V gene lookup returns CDR1 MGHRA and CDR2 YSYEKL. There are 16 residues in the CDR3. With 5 bases clipped from V and 6 bases from J, the junction kept 14 bases outside the gene matches. In DNA form, the CDR3 reads TGCGCCAGCAGCAGCGACAAATCAGGGGGATGGGATACGCAGTATTTT. It translates to CASSSDKSGGWDTQYF.

This clonotype was counted a single time. The chain couples TRBV18 to TRBJ2-6; unclear D gene. The germline V gene encodes CDR1 KGHSH and CDR2 LQKENI. The CDR3 covers 17 residues. Trimming left V 1 base short and J 0 bases short, with 10 bases between. DNA for the CDR3: TGTGCCAGCTCACCACGCACAGCCAGCTCTGGGGCCAACGTCCTGACTTTC. The encoded protein is CASSPRTASSGANVLTF.